Detailed here is one T cell receptor (beta chain). Its antigen target is currently unknown. Base quality data are lacking; no much larger clone is found one base away. This entry is derived from a study of blood T cell repertoires in COVID-19 (TCRdb year 2020). At the level of the whole study: Samples covering the acute and convalescent phases of COVID-19 were provided by collaborators in the United States, Italy and Spain. Where available, HLA class I and class II types were taken from metadata supplied by the sample provider and were not determined by assay-based typing. The repertoires were released in a freely available public database intended as a resource for research on the immune response to SARS-CoV-2. The material from the prospective study consisted of cDNA or gDNA derived from T cells, B-cell-depleted T cells, or PBMCs. Deeply sampled blood TCRbeta repertoires from subjects exposed to, actively infected with, or recovered from COVID-19 were included in the dataset. Nearly every sample came with metadata listing a de-identified subject ID, COVID-19 status, age in years and sex. Samples were obtained from the ongoing ImmuneRACE study (first 160 participants) and from over 1,000 subjects provided by 6 global collaborators. General study outcomes and caveats: The amount of clinical and demographic metadata varied by source and participant and was provided uncurated.

V is cut by 2 bases and J by 1 base, and the space between the germline ends is 9 bases. Via the germline V gene (reference sequence), CDR1 is LGHDT and CDR2 YNNKEL. The CDR3 has 15 amino acids, counting the end cysteine and phenylalanine. Of all the DNA, just the CDR3 is kept, 45 bases in frame from base 1. The immunoSEQ Assay, a bias-controlled multiplex PCR, was used to amplify TCRbeta CDR3 regions from genomic DNA. The authors' pipeline ran thus. The number of nucleated cells in each sample was estimated by amplification of reference gene primers within the assay. Sequence reads were collapsed and filtered to measure the absolute abundance of every unique TCRbeta CDR3 rearrangement. For each sample, productive Simpson clonality was calculated as the square root of Simpson's diversity index over productive rearrangements. TCRdb took this table from immuneACCESS and kept in-frame rearrangements with V and J called. Such tables lack part of the clones; where checked against another copy, unresolved V genes explain under half of the gap, and the rest is unexplained. The V and J calls and clone size were taken over from that table, and D and trimming were inferred from the DNA. Present in this sample are hundreds of thousands of clones, over 75% of which were seen just once. The ten largest account for roughly 4.6% of the sample.

Collaborating institutions collected whole blood in K2EDTA tubes following their own protocols. Collaborator samples were shipped for TCRbeta analysis as frozen whole blood, isolated PBMCs, or DNA extracted from either sample type. The source material was peripheral blood. This TCR was sampled from a man aged 45-60 years with active or convalescent COVID-19. This chain joins TRBV3-1 (or the pseudogene TRBV3-2) to TRBJ2-1; no D segment can be confidently identified. The DNA sequence follows: TGTGCCAGCAGCCAACTAACCGGGTCCTACAATGAGCAGTTCTTC. Translation gives CASSQLTGSYNEQFF.